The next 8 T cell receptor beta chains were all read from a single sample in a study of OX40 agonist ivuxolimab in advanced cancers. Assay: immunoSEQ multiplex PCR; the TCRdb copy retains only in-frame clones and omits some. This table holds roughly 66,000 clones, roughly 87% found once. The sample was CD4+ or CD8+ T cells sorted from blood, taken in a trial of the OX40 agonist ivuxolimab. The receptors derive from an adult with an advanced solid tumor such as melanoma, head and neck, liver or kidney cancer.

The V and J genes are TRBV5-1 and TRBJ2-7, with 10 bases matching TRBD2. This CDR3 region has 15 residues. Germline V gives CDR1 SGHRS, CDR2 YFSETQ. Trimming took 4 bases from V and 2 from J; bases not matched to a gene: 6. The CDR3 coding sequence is TGCGCCAGCAGCGGAGGGACTAGCGTTACCTACGAGCAGTACTTC. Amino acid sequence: CASSGGTSVTYEQYF.

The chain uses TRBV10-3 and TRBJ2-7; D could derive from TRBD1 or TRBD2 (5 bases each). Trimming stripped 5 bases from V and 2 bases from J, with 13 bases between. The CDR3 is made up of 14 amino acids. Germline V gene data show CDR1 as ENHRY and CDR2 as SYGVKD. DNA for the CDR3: TGTGCCATCAGTAAAGGGACGGGAACCTACGAGCAGTACTTC. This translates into CAISKGTGTYEQYF.

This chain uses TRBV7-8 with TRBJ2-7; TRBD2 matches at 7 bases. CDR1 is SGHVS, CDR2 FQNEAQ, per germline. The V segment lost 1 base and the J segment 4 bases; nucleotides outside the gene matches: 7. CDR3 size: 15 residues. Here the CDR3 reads CASSLGGSSSYEQYF. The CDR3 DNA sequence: TGTGCCAGCAGCTTAGGCGGGAGTTCTTCTTACGAGCAGTACTTC. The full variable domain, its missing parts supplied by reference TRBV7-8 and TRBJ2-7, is GAGVSQSPRYKVAKRGQDVALRCDPISGHVSLFWYQQALGQGPEFLTYFQNEAQLDKSGLPSDRFFAERPEGSVSTLKIQRTQQEDSAVYLCASSLGGSSSYEQYFGPGTRLTVT.

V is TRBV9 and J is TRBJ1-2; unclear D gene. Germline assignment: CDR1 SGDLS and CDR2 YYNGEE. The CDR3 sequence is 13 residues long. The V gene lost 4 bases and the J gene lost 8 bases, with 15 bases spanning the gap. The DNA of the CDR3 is TGTGCCAGCAGCTTAGGTCCCGAGGACGGCTACACCTTC. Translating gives CASSLGPEDGYTF. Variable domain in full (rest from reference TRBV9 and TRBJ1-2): DSGVTQTPKHLITATGQRVTLRCSPRSGDLSVYWYQQSLDQGLQFLIQYYNGEERAKGNILERFSAQQFPDLHSELNLSSLELGDSALYFCASSLGPEDGYTFGSGTRLTVV.

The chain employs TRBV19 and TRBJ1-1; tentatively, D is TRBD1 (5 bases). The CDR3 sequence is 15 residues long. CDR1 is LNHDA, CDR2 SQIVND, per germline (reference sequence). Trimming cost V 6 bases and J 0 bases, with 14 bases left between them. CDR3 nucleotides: TGTGCCAGTAGACTTTTACAGGTGATGAACACTGAAGCTTTCTTT. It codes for CASRLLQVMNTEAFF.

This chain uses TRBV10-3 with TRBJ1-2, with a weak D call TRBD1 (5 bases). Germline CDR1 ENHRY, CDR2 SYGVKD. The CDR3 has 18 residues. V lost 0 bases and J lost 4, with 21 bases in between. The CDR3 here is CAISESKAVGQGGYGYTF. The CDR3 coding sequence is TGTGCCATCAGTGAGTCGAAGGCGGTGGGTCAGGGTGGCTATGGCTACACCTTC.

The CDR3 sequence is CASSQVGALSYEQYF. The CDR3 DNA is TGTGCCAGCAGCCAAGTCGGCGCCCTCTCCTACGAGCAGTACTTC. The chain is built from TRBV14 and TRBJ2-7, with D hard to call. V gave up 1 base and J gave up 0 bases, with 10 bases separating them. The germline V gene has CDR1 SGHDN and CDR2 FVKESK. The length of the CDR3 is 15 residues.

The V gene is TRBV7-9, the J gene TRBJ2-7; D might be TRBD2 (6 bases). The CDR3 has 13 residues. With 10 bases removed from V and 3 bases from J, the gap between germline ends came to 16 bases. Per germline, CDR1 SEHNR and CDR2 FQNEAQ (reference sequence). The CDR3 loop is CATSFGRDYEQYF. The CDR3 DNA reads TGTGCCACAAGTTTCGGGCGGGACTACGAGCAGTACTTC.